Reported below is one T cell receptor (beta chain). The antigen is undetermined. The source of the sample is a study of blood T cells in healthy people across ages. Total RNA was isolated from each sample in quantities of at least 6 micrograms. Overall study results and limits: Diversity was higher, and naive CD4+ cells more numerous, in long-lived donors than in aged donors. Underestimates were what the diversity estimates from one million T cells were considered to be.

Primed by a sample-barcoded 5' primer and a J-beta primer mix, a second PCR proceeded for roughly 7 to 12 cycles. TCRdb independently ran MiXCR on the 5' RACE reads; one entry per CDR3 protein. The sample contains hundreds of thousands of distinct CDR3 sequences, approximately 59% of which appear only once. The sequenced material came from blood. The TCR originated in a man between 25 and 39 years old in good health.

The CDR3 nucleotides read TGCGCCAGCAGCCACACTAGCGGGGGGGGCACCGGGGAGCTGTTTTTT. Amino acid sequence: CASSHTSGGGTGELFF. The chain couples TRBV4-3 to TRBJ2-2; 13 nucleotides agree with TRBD2. The CDR3 is made up of 16 amino acids. The germline CDR1 and CDR2 sequences are LGHNA and YSLEER. J gave up 4 bases and V 3 bases, and 2 bases lay outside the gene matches.